These 6 T cell receptor beta chains originate from one sample sequenced in a study of T-cell reconstitution after alpha-beta-depleted transplantation in children. A TCRbeta library incorporating unique molecular identifiers was prepared. TCRdb analysed the PCR reads with MiXCR anew, one entry per CDR3 protein. This table holds about 230,000 distinct CDR3 sequences, more than 7.5% found once. The input for sequencing was PBMCs from the stem cell graft donor, taken from the stem cell graft. All receptors derive from a human donor who donated a stem cell graft to a child with SCID.

This clonotype has at least ten counts. This chain connects TRBV13 to TRBJ2-1, with D unresolved. The CDR3 covers 12 residues. Germline V lookup: CDR1 PRHDT, CDR2 FYEKMQ (reference sequence). Deletions cut 4 bases from V and 7 bases from J, with 8 bases between. The DNA for the CDR3 is TGTGCCAGCAGCTCTGATAAGAATGAGCAGTTCTTC. Translating it yields CASSSDKNEQFF.

This clonotype was counted at least ten times. CDR3 bases: TGTGCCAGTAGTATGGGGAGAGACGTCCGGGGCTCCTACAATGAGCAGTTCTTC. As protein: CASSMGRDVRGSYNEQFF. The chain couples TRBV19 to TRBJ2-1; maybe TRBD2 (5 bases). The V end lost 3 bases, the J end lost 0 bases, and 18 bases lay between the germline ends. The CDR3 has 18 amino acids. CDR1 is LNHDA and CDR2 is SQIVND in the germline V gene (reference sequence).

This clonotype was seen a few times. This chain joins TRBV7-6 and TRBJ1-6; no clear D gene. The CDR3 contains 15 residues. Germline values: CDR1 SGHVS, CDR2 FNYEAQ. V was cut by 2 bases and J by 7 bases, with 12 bases left in between. CDR3 amino acids: CASSLFGGANSPLHF. The CDR3 bases are TGTGCCAGCAGCTTATTCGGCGGCGCAAATTCACCCCTCCACTTT.

This clonotype appeared many times. The chain is built from TRBV3-1 and TRBJ1-5, with D unclear. The V end lost 4 bases, the J end lost 9 bases, and 10 bases lay between the germline ends. From germline, CDR1 is LGHDT and CDR2 YNNKEL (reference sequence). The CDR3 is made up of 12 amino acids. The CDR3, as DNA: TGTGCCAGCAGCCCGCTGAACGGGCCCCAGCATTTT. It translates to CASSPLNGPQHF.

This clonotype was counted at least ten times. The rearrangement joins TRBV20-1 to TRBJ2-7, with 8 positions matching TRBD1. The germline V gene encodes CDR1 DFQATT and CDR2 SNEGSKA (reference sequence). V shed 3 bases and J 3 bases; nucleotides not matched to a gene: 7. The CDR3 length is 14 residues. As DNA, the CDR3 is TGCAGTGCTAGCGCAGGGGGCTGGGGCTACGAGCAGTACTTC. It translates to CSASAGGWGYEQYF.

In its sample, this clonotype was seen many times. The V and J genes are TRBV6-2 or TRBV6-3 and TRBJ2-7, with 7 bases lining up with TRBD1. Germline values: CDR1 MNHEY, CDR2 SVGEGT. This CDR3 comprises 15 residues. V shed 7 bases, J shed 6 bases, and the junction held 15 bases outside the gene matches. This CDR3 reads CASTYPRTGGVEQYF. CDR3 DNA sequence: TGTGCCAGCACCTACCCAAGGACAGGTGGCGTCGAGCAGTACTTC.